This entry features one TCR beta chain sequence. CD45RA-negative memory and CD45RA+ naive subsets were split from the CD4+ cells. In germline, CDR1 is SGHRS, CDR2 YFSETQ. This CDR3 is built from 14 residues. The V end was cut by 4 bases, the J end by 3 bases, with 10 bases between. This specimen belongs to a study of shared clonotypes between healthy human individuals. Replicate sorted-subset PCRs were loaded with roughly 200 ng DNA, 30,000 to 35,000 T cell genomes. Here immunoSEQ multiplex PCR was the method, and the copy in TCRdb shows in-frame clones only, minus some. There are more than 2 million clones in the sample; roughly 94% occur only once, and around 0.13% lies in the top ten.

The clonotype comes from a man between 18 and 35 years old in good health. This chain connects TRBV5-1 to TRBJ2-2; D is undetermined. Sequenced: naive CD4+ T cells sorted from blood. Subset here: CD45RA+ positively selected. The CDR3 nucleotides read TGCGCCAGCAGCCCGGAAGTCCACACCGGGGAGCTGTTTTTT. Amino acid sequence: CASSPEVHTGELFF.